This is a list of T cell receptor beta chains from one sample in a study of human T cells and chemical hapten exposure. In TCRdb, the RACE reads were re-called with MiXCR into one record per CDR3 protein. The sample carries approximately 350,000 distinct CDR3 sequences, nearly 6.5% recorded once. The specimen was whole blood, collected in connection with sensitization to the hapten diphenylcyclopropenone (DPC). Receptors were obtained from a woman between 18 and 29 years old with alopecia areata. Some clones in this sample may be carry-over from other donors' samples. Both conserved end residues are part of each CDR3. The D gene is left open where the match is weak. Expanded clones get a size class; other rows say once, few or many, or leave the size out.

>16|TRBJ2-3|TRBV7-9|many|-
TGTGCCATCCCCTTAAGGGGCCTACCAATCACAGATACGCAGTATTTT
CAIPLRGLPITDTQYF
>15|TRBJ1-4|TRBV4-3|many|-
TGCGCCAGCAGCCAAGTCGCGGATTATAATGAAAAACTGTTTTTT
CASSQVADYNEKLFF
>14|TRBJ1-1|TRBV7-9|few|-
TGTGCCAGCAGCCCCCCAGGGGCTCCCGCCCAAGCTTTCTTT
CASSPPGAPAQAFF
>12|TRBJ1-5|TRBV5-8|-|-
TGTGCCAGCAGCACCCAGGACAGTCCGGTCAATTTT
CASSTQDSPVNF
>17|TRBJ2-6|TRBV27|many|-
TGTGCCAGCAGGAAAGGAACGGAAAGATCTGGGGCCAACGTCCTGACTTTC
CASRKGTERSGANVLTF
>13|TRBJ1-4|TRBV15|few|-
TGTGCCACCAGCAGACGACGGGCTGAAAAACTGTTTTTT
CATSRRRAEKLFF
>15|TRBJ1-2|TRBV6-5|many|TRBD1
TGTGCCAGCAGTCCTACGACAGGGACTAACTATGGCTACACCTTC
CASSPTTGTNYGYTF
>15|TRBJ1-5|TRBV7-2|many|TRBD1
TGTGCCAGCAGCTCCGGGGGACAGCCCTATCAGCCCCAGCATTTT
CASSSGGQPYQPQHF
>16|TRBJ2-2|TRBV27|many|-
TGTGCCAGCAGCCACGACACAACCGCGAACACCGGGGAGCTGTTTTTT
CASSHDTTANTGELFF
>14|TRBJ1-3|TRBV20-1|many|TRBD1
TGCAGTGCGGGACAGGGTGATACTGGAAACACCATATATTTT
CSAGQGDTGNTIYF
>15|TRBJ1-5|TRBV28|many|-
TGTGCCAGCAGGGCCGGTGGAGTCGACAATCAGCCCCAGCATTTT
CASRAGGVDNQPQHF
>15|TRBJ2-1|TRBV20-1|few|-
TGCAGTGCTAGAGTCGGCGGCTTATCCTACAATGAGCAGTTCTTC
CSARVGGLSYNEQFF
>14|TRBJ1-6|TRBV12-3/TRBV12-4|-|-
TGTGCCAGCAGTGCACGGGGTCCAAATTCACCCCTCCACTTT
CASSARGPNSPLHF
>15|TRBJ2-7|TRBV12-3/TRBV12-4|few|-
TGTGCCAGCAGTTTTCGGGGGCCGAGCTCCTACGAGCAGTACTTC
CASSFRGPSSYEQYF
>13|TRBJ2-1|TRBV10-3|-|TRBD1
TGTGCCATCAGGGGGACAGGGGTCGGTGAGCAGTTCTTC
CAIRGTGVGEQFF
>15|TRBJ2-2|TRBV7-2|few|-
TGTGCCAGCAGCCGAGAGGCTTCGAACACCGGGGAGCTGTTTTTT
CASSREASNTGELFF
>15|TRBJ2-3|TRBV5-5|few|-
TGTGCCAGCAGCTTACTTCTGTCTAGCACAGATACGCAGTATTTT
CASSLLLSSTDTQYF
>11|TRBJ2-1|TRBV10-3|many|-
TGTGCCATCAGTGAGAGTTATGAGCAGTTCTTC
CAISESYEQFF
>15|TRBJ1-1|TRBV9|few|TRBD1
TGTGCCAGCAGCTCCTGGACAGGGATGAACACTGAAGCTTTCTTT
CASSSWTGMNTEAFF
>15|TRBJ2-3|TRBV6-4|few|-
TGTGCCAGCAGCCCCGAGGGCAGTCCCACAGATACGCAGTATTTT
CASSPEGSPTDTQYF
>13|TRBJ1-5|TRBV5-1|few|-
TGCGCCAGCAGCCCCGGGGGAGGAGGGCCCCAGCATTTT
CASSPGGGGPQHF
>14|TRBJ2-7|TRBV6-1|few|-
TGTGCCAGCAGTTACGGGGCCGCGAACTACGAGCAGTACTTC
CASSYGAANYEQYF
>17|TRBJ2-1|TRBV14|many|-
TGTGCCAGCAGCCAAGGGGGGACGGTGAGCTCCTACAATGAGCAGTTCTTC
CASSQGGTVSSYNEQFF
>15|TRBJ1-5|TRBV6-2/TRBV6-3|-|-
TGTGCCAGCAGTTACTACGACAGTACGAATCAGCCCCAGCATTTT
CASSYYDSTNQPQHF
>15|TRBJ1-6|TRBV4-3|few|TRBD1
TGCGCCAGCAGAGACTACGGACAGGGCCATTCACCCCTCCACTTT
CASRDYGQGHSPLHF
>14|TRBJ2-7|TRBV6-1|few|-
TGTGCCAGCAGTGAAAGACAGTTCGTCTACGAGCAGTACTTC
CASSERQFVYEQYF
>14|TRBJ1-1|TRBV12-3/TRBV12-4|many|-
TGTGCCAGCAGCAGGGCCCGGGAAGTAACTGAAGCTTTCTTT
CASSRAREVTEAFF
>15|TRBJ1-5|TRBV6-2/TRBV6-3|-|TRBD1
TGTGCCAGCAGTCCGCCGGGACAGGGTCGGGAGCCCCAGCATTTT
CASSPPGQGREPQHF
>16|TRBJ2-7|TRBV5-4|many|TRBD2
TGTGCCATCAACGGACTAGCGGGGGCCCAATACTACGAGCAGTACTTC
CAINGLAGAQYYEQYF
>15|TRBJ2-7|TRBV15|-|-
TGTGCCACCAGCATCCAACGGGGGGCCGCCTACGAGCAGTACTTC
CATSIQRGAAYEQYF
>14|TRBJ1-5|TRBV25-1|many|TRBD1
TGTGCCAGCAGCACAGGGGCCATATTCGGGCCCCAGCATTTT
CASSTGAIFGPQHF
>16|TRBJ2-7|TRBV29-1|many|TRBD2
TGCAGCGTTGAAGCTCCCTCCAGCGGGGGGCCCTACGAGCAGTACTTC
CSVEAPSSGGPYEQYF
>15|TRBJ2-5|TRBV3-1|-|-
TGTGCCAGCAGCCAAGGGGGATGGGGGGCAGAGACCCAGTACTTC
CASSQGGWGAETQYF
>13|TRBJ1-6|TRBV2|-|-
TGTGCCAGCAGTGAAGAGTCAAATTCACCCCTCCACTTT
CASSEESNSPLHF
>13|TRBJ1-4|TRBV20-1|-|-
TGCAGTGCTAGTGTACGGTGGGGGGAAAAACTGTTTTTT
CSASVRWGEKLFF
>14|TRBJ2-3|TRBV23-1|-|-
TGCGCCCCCACCGGGACCAGAAGCTCCGATACGCAGTATTTT
CAPTGTRSSDTQYF
>12|TRBJ2-2|TRBV6-2/TRBV6-3|few|-
TGTGCCACCCAACAGGCCCGGGGGGAGCTGTTTTTT
CATQQARGELFF
>12|TRBJ2-3|TRBV7-2|few|-
TGTGCCAGCTCCCTGTTAATCGGGAGGCAGTATTTT
CASSLLIGRQYF
>18|TRBJ1-6|TRBV28|-|TRBD1
TGTGCCAGCAGTGTGAACAGGGGACGCCTCATTTTGAATTCACCCCTCCACTTT
CASSVNRGRLILNSPLHF
>15|TRBJ2-7|TRBV7-8|-|TRBD1
TGTGCCAGCAGCACTCCCGGGACAGGGGCCTACGAGCAGTACTTC
CASSTPGTGAYEQYF
>15|TRBJ1-1|TRBV5-1|many|TRBD1
TGCGCCAGCAGCCCACGGACAGGGAGGAACACTGAAGCTTTCTTT
CASSPRTGRNTEAFF
>17|TRBJ1-3|TRBV7-9|few|TRBD1
TGTGCCAGCAGCTTCAGGATCTCACAGGGGGTTGGAAACACCATATATTTT
CASSFRISQGVGNTIYF
>16|TRBJ2-6|TRBV5-5|-|-
TGTGCCAGCAGCCGACAAGGGACCACCGGGGCCAACGTCCTGACTTTC
CASSRQGTTGANVLTF
>15|TRBJ2-3|TRBV20-1|many|-
TGCAGTGCTAGAGCTACGCCAGGGAGTGGGGATACGCAGTATTTT
CSARATPGSGDTQYF
>13|TRBJ2-3|TRBV10-3|many|-
TGTGCCATCAGAGGACAGTCCACAGATACGCAGTATTTT
CAIRGQSTDTQYF
>14|TRBJ1-4|TRBV7-2|-|TRBD1
TGTGCCAGCAGCAGGGGACAGGGCTTCGAAAAACTGTTTTTT
CASSRGQGFEKLFF
>14|TRBJ2-7|TRBV28|-|TRBD1
TGTGCCAGCAGTTTAAGCCAGGGGGCGTACGGGCAGTACTTC
CASSLSQGAYGQYF
>15|TRBJ2-2|TRBV6-5|few|-
TGTGCCAGCAGTTTAGTCCGGACGGCCCCCGGGGAGCTGTTTTTT
CASSLVRTAPGELFF
>14|TRBJ2-5|TRBV7-2|-|-
TGTGCCAGCAGCTTTGGACAGCTCCAAGAGACCCAGTACTTC
CASSFGQLQETQYF
>16|TRBJ2-7|TRBV7-6|few|-
TGTGCCAGCAGCCGTGGTGCGACGACGGGGTCCTACGAGCAGTACTTC
CASSRGATTGSYEQYF
>18|TRBJ2-6|TRBV12-3/TRBV12-4|-|TRBD1
TGTGCCAGCAGTTTAGGGGACAGGGGGCACCCTGGGGCCAACGTCCTGACTTTC
CASSLGDRGHPGANVLTF
>14|TRBJ2-7|TRBV5-1|-|-
TGCGCCAGCAGCTTGGGGCAGGGTCCCGGCGAGCAGTACTTC
CASSLGQGPGEQYF
>15|TRBJ2-3|TRBV2|many|TRBD1
TGTGCCAGCAGTGACGGCAGGGGGCGCGTAGATACGCAGTATTTT
CASSDGRGRVDTQYF
>15|TRBJ2-1|TRBV6-5|few|-
TGTGCCAGCAGTTACTCTGCCCAGGGAGGCAATGAGCAGTTCTTC
CASSYSAQGGNEQFF
>14|TRBJ1-1|TRBV10-2|many|-
TGCGCCAGCAGTCTGGGCGGGGGTAACACTGAAGCTTTCTTT
CASSLGGGNTEAFF